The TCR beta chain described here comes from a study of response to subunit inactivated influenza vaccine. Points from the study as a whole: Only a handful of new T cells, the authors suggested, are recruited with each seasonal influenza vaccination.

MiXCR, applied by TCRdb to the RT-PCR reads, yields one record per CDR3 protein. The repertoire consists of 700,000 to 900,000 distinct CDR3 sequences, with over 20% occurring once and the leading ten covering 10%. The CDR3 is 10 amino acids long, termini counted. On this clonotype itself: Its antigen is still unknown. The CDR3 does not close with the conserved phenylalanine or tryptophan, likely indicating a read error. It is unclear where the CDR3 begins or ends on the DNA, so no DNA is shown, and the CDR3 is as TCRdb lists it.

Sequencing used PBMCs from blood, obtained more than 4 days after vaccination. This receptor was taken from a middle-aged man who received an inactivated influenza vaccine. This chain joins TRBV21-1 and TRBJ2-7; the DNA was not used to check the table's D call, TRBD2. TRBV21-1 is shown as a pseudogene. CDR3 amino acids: CASHLGTSCE.